The rows below give T cell receptor beta chains drawn from one sample of a study of T-cell reconstitution after alpha-beta-depleted transplantation in children. From the PCR reads, TCRdb called clonotypes with MiXCR, one entry per CDR3 protein. The table shows about 900,000 distinct CDR3 sequences, with 25% to 35% occurring only once. This sample comprised PBMCs, mostly from graft donor cells, obtained 360 days after TCRalphabeta/CD19-depleted stem cell transplant. Receptor source: a boy younger than two who had a stem cell transplant for SCID, so the T cells may come from the graft donor. Each CDR3 is given with its conserved first and last residue. Fields, in order: clone size, J gene, V gene, D gene, CDR3 length, CDR3 protein, CDR3 DNA. A D gene is named only where the DNA matches it firmly. Rows may omit the clone size; those that give it use once, few, many or a size class.

clone size: NA
J gene: TRBJ1-2
V gene: TRBV28
D gene: NA
CDR3 length: 14
CDR3 protein: CASSFGGDYYGYTF
CDR3 DNA: TGTGCCAGCAGTTTCGGGGGGGACTACTATGGCTACACCTTC

clone size: many
J gene: TRBJ2-1
V gene: TRBV5-1
D gene: TRBD2
CDR3 length: 15
CDR3 protein: CASSLLAGGNNEQFF
CDR3 DNA: TGTGCCAGCAGCCTACTAGCGGGGGGAAACAATGAGCAGTTCTTC

clone size: NA
J gene: TRBJ2-7
V gene: TRBV28
D gene: NA
CDR3 length: 13
CDR3 protein: CASRSGEVHEQYF
CDR3 DNA: TGTGCCAGCAGATCTGGGGAGGTCCACGAGCAGTACTTC

clone size: few
J gene: TRBJ2-1
V gene: TRBV18
D gene: NA
CDR3 length: 17
CDR3 protein: CASSHPSGLRSYNEQFF
CDR3 DNA: TGTGCCAGCTCACATCCGAGCGGGCTTCGCTCCTACAATGAGCAGTTCTTC

clone size: few
J gene: TRBJ1-2
V gene: TRBV12-3/TRBV12-4
D gene: NA
CDR3 length: 15
CDR3 protein: CASSFRVTGNYGYTF
CDR3 DNA: TGTGCCAGCAGTTTTAGAGTGACAGGAAACTATGGCTACACCTTC

clone size: few
J gene: TRBJ1-4
V gene: TRBV6-1
D gene: TRBD1
CDR3 length: 14
CDR3 protein: CASSPQGASEKLFF
CDR3 DNA: TGTGCCAGCAGCCCCCAGGGGGCGAGTGAAAAACTGTTTTTT

clone size: NA
J gene: TRBJ2-5
V gene: TRBV20-1
D gene: NA
CDR3 length: 18
CDR3 protein: CSAGLDATGGFWQETQYF
CDR3 DNA: TGCAGTGCGGGACTAGACGCGACAGGGGGGTTTTGGCAAGAGACCCAGTACTTC

clone size: NA
J gene: TRBJ2-1
V gene: TRBV5-5
D gene: TRBD2
CDR3 length: 16
CDR3 protein: CASSFSLAGGLGEQFF
CDR3 DNA: TGTGCCAGCAGCTTCTCCCTAGCGGGGGGGCTCGGTGAGCAGTTCTTC

clone size: few
J gene: TRBJ1-2
V gene: TRBV7-6
D gene: TRBD1
CDR3 length: 15
CDR3 protein: CASSPLRDRPHGYTF
CDR3 DNA: TGTGCCAGCAGCCCACTCCGGGACAGGCCACATGGCTACACCTTC

clone size: few
J gene: TRBJ1-3
V gene: TRBV7-6
D gene: NA
CDR3 length: 15
CDR3 protein: CASSLGGAFGNTIYF
CDR3 DNA: TGTGCCAGCAGCTTAGGGGGGGCATTTGGAAACACCATATATTTT

clone size: few
J gene: TRBJ2-5
V gene: TRBV10-2
D gene: NA
CDR3 length: 15
CDR3 protein: CASSVPLTSQETQYF
CDR3 DNA: TGCGCCAGCAGTGTTCCCCTAACCTCTCAAGAGACCCAGTACTTC

clone size: NA
J gene: TRBJ1-6
V gene: TRBV12-3/TRBV12-4
D gene: NA
CDR3 length: 14
CDR3 protein: CASSREGGSSPLHF
CDR3 DNA: TGTGCCAGCAGTCGGGAGGGGGGTAGTTCACCCCTCCACTTT